This is a list of T cell receptor beta chains from one sample in a study of brain T cells in children with intractable seizures. The table came from immunoSEQ multiplex PCR; TCRdb's copy has only in-frame clones and leaves some out. The sample includes 340,000 or so clones, 93% of them seen just once. This specimen consisted of peripheral blood, obtained 4 to 5 months after surgery. These receptors were taken from a boy younger than two with tuberous sclerosis and intractable seizures. Both conserved end residues are part of each CDR3. A D gene is named only where the DNA matches it firmly. Expanded clones are given a class, and other clones once, few, many or no size at all.

TRBV18	.	TRBJ2-5	TRBD1	CASSLDREETQYF	TGTGCCAGCTCATTGGACAGGGAAGAGACCCAGTACTTC
TRBV29-1	.	TRBJ2-5	TRBD2	CSVLRGAGGALETQYF	TGCAGCGTTCTCCGTGGAGCGGGGGGGGCCTTGGAGACCCAGTACTTC
TRBV4-1	.	TRBJ2-1	.	CASSQELTGGGSYNEQFF	TGCGCCAGCAGCCAAGAACTCACAGGGGGGGGCTCCTACAATGAGCAGTTCTTC
TRBV5-1	.	TRBJ1-1	.	CASSPGPMNTEAFF	TGCGCCAGCAGCCCGGGGCCCATGAACACTGAAGCTTTCTTT
TRBV2	.	TRBJ1-2	.	CASSELPGAGNYGYTF	TGTGCCAGCAGTGAACTTCCCGGGGCGGGGAACTATGGCTACACCTTC
TRBV18	.	TRBJ1-5	TRBD1	CASSQRTGGRRPQHF	TGTGCCAGCTCCCAAAGGACAGGGGGCAGGCGGCCCCAGCATTTT
TRBV5-6	.	TRBJ2-1	.	CASTQGHEQFF	TGTGCCAGCACCCAGGGTCATGAGCAGTTCTTC
TRBV18	.	TRBJ1-4	.	CASSSRDTDNEKLFF	TGTGCCAGCTCATCCCGGGACACGGATAATGAAAAACTGTTTTTT
TRBV6-6	.	TRBJ2-5	.	CASSYSAAQSQETQYF	TGTGCCAGCAGTTACTCGGCGGCTCAATCCCAAGAGACCCAGTACTTC
TRBV7-6	.	TRBJ2-3	.	CASSLASSVDTQYF	TGTGCCAGCAGCTTAGCTAGCTCGGTAGATACGCAGTATTTT
TRBV9	.	TRBJ2-1	.	CASSATANNEQFF	TGTGCCAGCAGCGCTACAGCAAACAATGAGCAGTTCTTC
TRBV4-1	.	TRBJ1-1	.	CASSQEGAGDGAAFF	TGCGCCAGCAGCCAAGAAGGGGCAGGGGATGGAGCAGCTTTCTTT
TRBV6-5	.	TRBJ2-6	.	CASSYLGGANVLTF	TGTGCCAGCAGTTACCTTGGAGGGGCCAACGTCCTGACTTTC
TRBV5-8	.	TRBJ2-4	.	CASSLQDSAKNIQYF	TGTGCCAGCAGCTTGCAGGACTCAGCCAAAAACATTCAGTACTTC
TRBV7-9	once	TRBJ2-6	.	CASSLKGTNVLTF	TGTGCCAGCAGCTTAAAGGGTACCAACGTCCTGACTTTC
TRBV6-5	.	TRBJ2-3	TRBD2	CASRVAGGPGTQYF	TGTGCCAGCAGAGTAGCGGGGGGGCCAGGAACGCAGTATTTT
TRBV30	.	TRBJ1-2	.	CAWAGQNYGYTF	TGTGCCTGGGCGGGACAAAACTATGGCTACACCTTC
TRBV7-8	.	TRBJ1-2	.	CAGSHWEGRSYGYTF	TGTGCCGGATCGCACTGGGAGGGGCGAAGTTATGGCTACACCTTC
TRBV3-1/TRBV3-2	.	TRBJ2-5	TRBD1	CASSLPGQGRETQYF	TGTGCCAGCAGCCTGCCGGGACAGGGTCGCGAGACCCAGTACTTC
TRBV6-5	.	TRBJ1-2	.	CASSYSGLGYTF	TGTGCCAGCAGTTACTCCGGACTCGGCTACACCTTC
TRBV4-2	.	TRBJ2-3	.	CASSQGSGGGTDTQYF	TGTGCCAGCAGCCAAGGTTCGGGGGGCGGCACAGATACGCAGTATTTT
TRBV6-5	.	TRBJ1-3	.	CASSMGNTIYF	TGTGCCAGCAGTATGGGAAACACCATATATTTT
TRBV5-1	.	TRBJ2-1	TRBD1	CASSLEFNRDRLFF	TGCGCCAGCAGCTTGGAGTTTAACCGGGACAGGCTGTTCTTC
TRBV7-3	.	TRBJ2-3	TRBD2	CASSSVAGGSTDTQYF	TGTGCCAGCAGCTCGGTAGCGGGAGGAAGCACAGATACGCAGTATTTT
TRBV27	.	TRBJ1-6	.	CASSLRQFYNSPLHF	TGTGCCAGCAGTTTAAGACAGTTTTATAATTCACCCCTCCACTTT
TRBV5-4	.	TRBJ2-7	.	CASSLEGYEQYF	TGTGCCAGCAGCTTAGAGGGATACGAGCAGTACTTC
TRBV27	once	TRBJ2-1	.	CASSFRGSYNEQFF	TGTGCCAGCAGTTTTAGAGGTAGCTACAATGAGCAGTTCTTC
TRBV25-1	.	TRBJ1-2	.	CASSEPGTNYGYTF	TGTGCCAGCAGTGAACCGGGTACTAACTATGGCTACACCTTC
TRBV12-3/TRBV12-4	.	TRBJ1-1	.	CASSFGRNTEAFF	TGTGCCAGCAGTTTCGGCAGGAACACTGAAGCTTTCTTT
TRBV11-2	.	TRBJ2-7	.	CASSLDLGETGAYEQYF	TGTGCCAGCAGCTTAGATTTAGGGGAGACAGGTGCGTACGAGCAGTACTTC
TRBV7-9	once	TRBJ2-1	TRBD2	CASSMTSGKQFF	TGTGCCAGCAGCATGACTAGCGGGAAGCAGTTCTTC
TRBV20-1	.	TRBJ2-1	TRBD2	CSASNTRTSGSVSRRGEQFF	TGCAGTGCTAGTAACACTAGGACTAGCGGGAGTGTTTCGCGTCGGGGTGAGCAGTTCTTC
TRBV5-3	.	TRBJ1-1	TRBD1	CARSLRGHTEAFF	TGTGCCAGAAGCTTGAGGGGGCACACTGAAGCTTTCTTT
TRBV19	once	TRBJ1-5	.	CASRPPGPQPQHF	TGTGCCAGTAGACCTCCGGGACCCCAGCCCCAGCATTTT
TRBV27	.	TRBJ1-1	.	CASSRSPGGVNTEAFF	TGTGCCAGCAGTCGGAGCCCCGGGGGGGTGAACACTGAAGCTTTCTTT
TRBV4-1	.	TRBJ2-1	TRBD1	CASSHPTGQIDNEQFF	TGCGCCAGCAGCCACCCCACGGGACAGATTGACAATGAGCAGTTCTTC
TRBV6-6	few	TRBJ1-1	.	CASTMVGGAGTEAFF	TGTGCCAGCACGATGGTCGGGGGGGCTGGCACTGAAGCTTTCTTT
TRBV5-5	.	TRBJ1-6	TRBD1	CASSLGQGANSPLHF	TGTGCCAGCAGCTTGGGTCAGGGGGCCAATTCACCCCTCCACTTT
TRBV15	.	TRBJ2-7	TRBD1	CATSRDFGQVYEQYF	TGTGCCACCAGCAGAGATTTCGGACAGGTCTACGAGCAGTACTTC
TRBV6-5	.	TRBJ2-6	.	CASRPGTSGANVLTF	TGTGCCAGCAGACCCGGGACATCTGGGGCCAACGTCCTGACTTTC
TRBV11-2	.	TRBJ2-7	TRBD2	CASSLVSSGGAKIYEQYF	TGTGCCAGCAGCTTAGTGTCAAGCGGGGGGGCCAAAATCTACGAGCAGTACTTC
TRBV30	.	TRBJ2-1	TRBD2	CAAVSGGNEQFF	TGTGCCGCGGTTAGCGGGGGAAATGAGCAGTTCTTC
TRBV19	.	TRBJ2-1	TRBD2	CASTGITAGAYNEQFF	TGTGCCAGTACCGGCATAACGGCGGGGGCCTACAATGAGCAGTTCTTC
TRBV7-6	.	TRBJ2-7	.	CASSQYTGGYEQYF	TGTGCCAGCAGCCAATACACCGGTGGGTACGAGCAGTACTTC
TRBV18	.	TRBJ2-1	TRBD2	CASSPPGGNEQFF	TGTGCCAGCTCACCACCGGGGGGGAATGAGCAGTTCTTC
TRBV24-1	.	TRBJ2-3	.	CATRQGADTQYF	TGTGCCACCAGACAGGGCGCAGATACGCAGTATTTT
TRBV25-1	.	TRBJ2-7	.	CASGYGAPYEQYF	TGTGCCAGCGGTTATGGGGCACCCTACGAGCAGTACTTC
TRBV28	.	TRBJ1-1	TRBD1	CASSFWGRQGNTEAFF	TGTGCCAGCAGTTTTTGGGGAAGACAGGGGAACACTGAAGCTTTCTTT
TRBV6-5	once	TRBJ2-2	.	CASSSAFDTGELFF	TGTGCCAGCAGCTCCGCCTTTGACACCGGGGAGCTGTTTTTT
TRBV9	.	TRBJ2-3	.	CASSGLTDTQYF	TGTGCCAGCAGCGGACTCACAGATACGCAGTATTTT
TRBV5-1	.	TRBJ1-2	.	CASSYGQISNYGYTF	TGCGCCAGCAGCTACGGACAGATTTCTAACTATGGCTACACCTTC
TRBV18	.	TRBJ2-7	.	CASSPPWSSPLEEQYF	TGTGCCAGCTCACCACCGTGGTCGTCCCCTTTAGAGGAGCAGTACTTC
TRBV4-1	once	TRBJ2-7	TRBD2	CASSLGTTSVEQYF	TGCGCCAGCAGCCTCGGGACTACATCGGTCGAGCAGTACTTC